The 31 T cell receptor beta chains given below trace back to one sample, sequenced in a study of blood T cell repertoires in COVID-19. Some clones are missing from TCRdb's copy, which holds only in-frame ones; the method was immunoSEQ multiplex PCR. The data show about 43,000 clones, 80% to 90% seen once. Material for sequencing was peripheral blood. These receptors were collected from a man aged 55 to 70 with active COVID-19.

This chain connects TRBV19 to TRBJ1-2, with no clear D. In germline, CDR1 is LNHDA, CDR2 SQIVND (reference sequence). The CDR3 has 14 amino acids. V shed 3 bases and J shed 2 bases, with 10 bases lying between them. CDR3 residues: CASSIQAQNYGYTF. The CDR3 DNA reads TGTGCCAGTAGTATCCAGGCCCAGAACTATGGCTACACCTTC.

The CDR3 loop reads CASSILGGQETQYF. CDR3 nucleotide sequence: TGTGCCAGTAGTATACTGGGGGGCCAAGAGACCCAGTACTTC. This chain links TRBV19 with TRBJ2-5; the D gene is possibly TRBD2 (6 bases). CDR1 is LNHDA and CDR2 is SQIVND in the germline V gene (reference sequence). V was cut by 2 bases and J by 1 base, with 8 bases left in between. The CDR3 sequence is 14 residues long.

The chain joins TRBV6-5 to TRBJ2-1; possible D gene TRBD2, 5 bases. This CDR3 spans 13 amino acids. The V end was cut by 2 bases, the J end by 9 bases, with 11 bases between. Germline CDR1 and CDR2: MNHEY and SVGAGI. In DNA form, the CDR3 reads TGTGCCAGCAGTTACCCGTCCCGGGGTGAGCAGTTCTTC. Protein: CASSYPSRGEQFF.

The V call is TRBV10-3, the J call TRBJ2-5, with TRBD2 identical over 10 bases. V shed 3 bases, J shed 1 base, and the junction held 5 bases outside the gene matches. CDR1 and CDR2 from the germline V gene are ENHRY and SYGVKD. CDR3 size: 16 residues. The chain's CDR3 is CAISDLAGALQETQYF. The CDR3 DNA sequence: TGTGCCATCAGTGACCTAGCGGGAGCCCTCCAAGAGACCCAGTACTTC.

The chain recombines TRBV6-5 with TRBJ1-1; D ambiguous. V shed 5 bases and J shed 2 bases, with 12 bases lying between them. This CDR3 has 14 amino acids. CDR1 and CDR2 (germline): MNHEY, SVGAGI. As DNA, the CDR3 is TGTGCCAGCAGTCACGCGGAGGGTAACACTGAAGCTTTCTTT. Amino acids: CASSHAEGNTEAFF.

The gene calls are TRBV7-2 and TRBJ2-5; 8 bases are shared with TRBD2. CDR1 and CDR2 from the germline V gene are SGHTA and FQGNSA. The CDR3 is 15 amino acids. J lost 5 bases, V lost 4 bases, and 9 bases had no gene match. CDR3 loop: CASSYSSGGLETQYF. CDR3 nucleotides: TGTGCCAGCAGCTACTCATCGGGAGGGCTTGAGACCCAGTACTTC.

The chain carries TRBV5-4 and TRBJ2-3; D might be TRBD2 (5 bases). CDR3 size: 14 residues. V was clipped by 4 bases and J by 1 base, with 10 bases between them. Germline values: CDR1 SGHNT, CDR2 YYREEE (reference sequence). The CDR3 is CASSGVGGTDTQYF. The CDR3 DNA is TGTGCCAGCAGCGGAGTGGGAGGCACAGATACGCAGTATTTT.

This rearrangement joins TRBV19 to TRBJ2-3; D perhaps matches TRBD2 (6 bases). The CDR3 loop spans 16 amino acids. V dropped 6 bases and J dropped 3 bases, with 19 bases sitting between them. CDR1 and CDR2 from the germline V gene are LNHDA and SQIVND (reference sequence). The CDR3 protein is CASRDSGPGSTDTQYF. The CDR3 nucleotides are TGTGCCAGTAGAGATAGCGGCCCGGGGAGTACAGATACGCAGTATTTT.

This clone was picked up one time. V and J are TRBV7-8 and TRBJ2-2; D may be TRBD2 (6 bases). Trimming removed 2 bases from V and 1 base from J, with 11 bases in between. Germline-derived CDR1 and CDR2 are SGHVS and FQNEAQ. The CDR3 extends over 16 amino acids. The CDR3 here is CASSLRGGVNTGELFF. DNA of the CDR3: TGTGCCAGCAGCTTAAGAGGAGGGGTGAACACCGGGGAGCTGTTTTTT.

For the CDR3, the DNA is TGTGCCAGTAGTATAGGTTCTGTAGCGGGAAACACCATATATTTT. Its translation is CASSIGSVAGNTIYF. The gene calls are TRBV19 and TRBJ1-3; the D is unclear. Germline V gene data show CDR1 as LNHDA and CDR2 as SQIVND (reference sequence). Trimming left V 1 base short and J 4 bases short, with 11 bases between. There are 15 residues in the CDR3.

The chain carries TRBV27 and TRBJ1-1; D is possibly TRBD1 (5 bases). CDR1 is MNHEY and CDR2 is SMNVEV in the germline V gene (reference sequence). V lost 1 base and J lost 4, with 13 bases in between. The CDR3 has 15 amino acids. The CDR3 loop reads CASSLFSGGGTEAFF. The CDR3 DNA reads as TGTGCCAGCAGTTTATTCTCCGGGGGAGGCACTGAAGCTTTCTTT.

The chain joins TRBV27 to TRBJ1-5; a possible D gene is TRBD1 (6 bases). V shed 2 bases and J shed 0 bases, with 11 bases lying between them. This CDR3 contains 16 residues. The V gene's germline CDR1 is MNHEY and CDR2 SMNVEV (reference sequence). CDR3 region: CASSLQGSRSNQPQHF. For the CDR3, the DNA is TGTGCCAGCAGTTTACAGGGGTCCCGTAGCAATCAGCCCCAGCATTTT.

The rearrangement uses TRBV19 and TRBJ1-2; 7 nucleotides line up with TRBD1. Looked up from germline, CDR1 is LNHDA and CDR2 is SQIVND (reference sequence). The CDR3 consists of 15 residues. J gave up 7 bases and V 3 bases, and 11 bases lay outside the gene matches. CDR3 loop: CASSIGTTGVGGYTF. In DNA, the CDR3 is TGTGCCAGTAGTATCGGGACCACAGGGGTCGGTGGCTACACCTTC.

V gene TRBV3-1 (or the pseudogene TRBV3-2) combines with J gene TRBJ1-1; 10 positions match TRBD1. J lost 4 bases, V lost 6 bases, and 5 bases had no gene match. There are 14 residues in the CDR3. Per the germline V gene, CDR1 is LGHDT and CDR2 is YNNKEL (reference sequence). As DNA, the CDR3 is TGTGCCAGCAGTCAGACAGGGGGCGGCACTGAAGCTTTCTTT. The encoded protein is CASSQTGGGTEAFF.

The chain couples TRBV19 to TRBJ2-1; D is ambiguous. Trimming removed 4 bases at V and 6 bases at J, with 16 bases between. Germline values: CDR1 LNHDA, CDR2 SQIVND (reference sequence). The CDR3 covers 15 residues. For the CDR3, the DNA is TGTGCCAGTAGTAAACGGGTCCTCCTCGGCAATGAGCAGTTCTTC. Amino acid sequence: CASSKRVLLGNEQFF.

This clone was seen more than once but under ten times. The J gene is TRBJ2-7, the V gene TRBV28; 12 bases match TRBD2. This CDR3 has 16 amino acids. CDR1 is MDHEN, CDR2 SYDVKM, per germline. Losses at the gene ends were 2 bases for V and 7 bases for J; bases not matched to a gene: 9. CDR3 sequence reads: CASSLVLAGGGGEQYF. The CDR3 bases are TGTGCCAGCAGTTTAGTACTAGCGGGAGGAGGGGGTGAGCAGTACTTC.

This chain links TRBV5-1 with TRBJ2-2; TRBD2 matches at 10 bases. Germline-derived CDR1 and CDR2 are SGHRS and YFSETQ. With V trimmed by 0 bases and J by 2 bases, 4 bases remained unmatched. The CDR3 totals 17 residues. CDR3 amino acids: CASSLDPSGSNTGELFF. CDR3 in DNA: TGCGCCAGCAGCTTGGACCCTAGCGGGAGTAACACCGGGGAGCTGTTTTTT.

This chain connects TRBV5-1 to TRBJ1-4; D is undetermined. Germline CDR1 and CDR2: SGHRS and YFSETQ. The CDR3 extends over 15 amino acids. Trimming shortened V by 3 bases and J by 0 bases, and 9 bases separated the two germline ends. CDR3 nucleotides: TGCGCCAGCAGCTCCTACAGAGCAACTAATGAAAAACTGTTTTTT. Translated, it gives CASSSYRATNEKLFF. Complete variable domain (other parts from reference TRBV5-1 and TRBJ1-4): KAGVTQTPRYLIKTRGQQVTLSCSPISGHRSVSWYQQTPGQGLQFLFEYFSETQRNKGNFPGRFSGRQFSNSRSEMNVSTLELGDSALYLCASSSYRATNEKLFFGSGTQLSVL.

The chain links TRBV11-2 to TRBJ2-7; the match to TRBD2 covers 9 bases. V was clipped by 3 bases and J by 3 bases; unmatched bases: 3. Germline-derived CDR1 and CDR2 are SGHAT and FQNNGV. The CDR3 spans 14 residues. CDR3 loop: CASSFGGRGYEQYF. As DNA, the CDR3 is TGTGCCAGCAGCTTCGGCGGGAGGGGCTACGAGCAGTACTTC. Full variable domain (missing parts from reference TRBV11-2 and TRBJ2-7): EAGVAQSPRYKIIEKRQSVAFWCNPISGHATLYWYQQILGQGPKLLIQFQNNGVVDDSQLPKDRFSAERLKGVDSTLKIQPAKLEDSAVYLCASSFGGRGYEQYFGPGTRLTVT.

The CDR3 bases are TGTGCCAGCATCAACGCCGGACAGATTACTAACTATGGCTACACCTTC. Encoded protein: CASINAGQITNYGYTF. The genes are TRBV28 and TRBJ1-2, with D perhaps TRBD1 (6 bases). This CDR3 is built from 16 residues. V shed 7 bases and J shed 0 bases, with 18 bases lying between them. Germline CDR1 is MDHEN and CDR2 is SYDVKM.

The chain recombines TRBV12-5 with TRBJ1-4; TRBD1 matches at 7 bases. This CDR3 spans 14 amino acids. CDR1 and CDR2 (germline): LGHNT, FRNRAP. With V trimmed by 1 base and J by 8 bases, 4 bases remained unmatched. The CDR3, as DNA: TGTGCTAGTGGTTTGGGAGGGGGACAGGAAAAACTGTTTTTT. Translated, it gives CASGLGGGQEKLFF. Variable domain in full (rest from reference TRBV12-5 and TRBJ1-4): DARVTQTPRHKVTEMGQEVTMRCQPILGHNTVFWYRQTMMQGLELLAYFRNRAPLDDSGMPKDRFSAEMPDATLATLKIQPSEPRDSAVYFCASGLGGGQEKLFFGSGTQLSVL.

J is TRBJ1-1 and V is TRBV11-1, with TRBD1 matching over 7 bases. Germline V gene sequence: CDR1 SGHAT, CDR2 FQDESV (reference sequence). This CDR3 is 15 amino acids long. V was clipped by 5 bases and J by 0 bases; unmatched bases: 6. CDR3: CASSATGLMNTEAFF. CDR3 nucleotide sequence: TGTGCCAGCAGCGCGACAGGGCTCATGAACACTGAAGCTTTCTTT. Using reference TRBV11-1 and TRBJ1-1 for the parts outside the CDR3, the full variable domain is EAEVAQSPRYKITEKSQAVAFWCDPISGHATLYWYRQILGQGPELLVQFQDESVVDDSQLPKDRFSAERLKGVDSTLKIQPAELGDSAMYLCASSATGLMNTEAFFGQGTRLTVV.

This chain links TRBV10-3 with TRBJ2-5; D call uncertain. V was cut by 5 bases and J by 5 bases, with 6 bases left in between. The CDR3 sequence is 11 residues long. Per germline, CDR1 ENHRY and CDR2 SYGVKD. The CDR3 sequence: CAISFEETQYF. Here the CDR3 DNA reads TGTGCCATCAGTTTTGAGGAGACCCAGTACTTC.

The rearrangement uses TRBV30 and TRBJ2-5; 10 bases align to TRBD2. Losses at the gene ends were 0 bases for V and 5 bases for J; bases not matched to a gene: 21. The CDR3 length is 20 residues. Germline V CDR1 and CDR2: GTSNPN, SVGIG (reference sequence). For the CDR3, the DNA is TGTGCCTGGAGTGTAAAAAGCGGGGGGGTTGGCGGGAGGATGAGGGAGACCCAGTACTTC. This translates into CAWSVKSGGVGGRMRETQYF. Full variable domain (remainder filled in from reference TRBV30 and TRBJ2-5): SQTIHQWPATLVQPVGSPLSLECTVEGTSNPNLYWYRQAAGRGLQLLFYSVGIGQISSEVPQNLSASRPQDRQFILSSKKLLLSDSGFYLCAWSVKSGGVGGRMRETQYFGPGTRLLVL.

V usage is TRBV18 and J usage is TRBJ1-1; D not resolved. The V and J ends lost 0 bases and 1 base respectively, with 9 bases between them. There are 15 residues in the CDR3. In germline, CDR1 is KGHSH, CDR2 LQKENI. In DNA form, the CDR3 reads TGTGCCAGCTCACCACCGGTTCGGGGGAACACTGAAGCTTTCTTT. Protein: CASSPPVRGNTEAFF.

The chain uses TRBV3-1 (or the pseudogene TRBV3-2) and TRBJ2-4; 7 bases are a match to TRBD2. Per germline, CDR1 LGHDT and CDR2 YNNKEL (reference sequence). Losses at the gene ends were 2 bases for V and 10 bases for J; bases not matched to a gene: 5. The CDR3 loop spans 13 amino acids. In nucleotides, the CDR3 is TGTGCCAGCAGCCAATCCGGGACTACTATTCAGTACTTC. This gives the protein CASSQSGTTIQYF.

The rearrangement joins TRBV19 to TRBJ1-5; 11 positions agree with TRBD1. Germline CDR1 is LNHDA and CDR2 is SQIVND (reference sequence). The CDR3 length is 13 residues. Germline trimming cut 7 bases from V and 7 bases from J; bases unmatched to any gene: 3. CDR3 loop: CASTRTGGQPQHF. The DNA of the CDR3 is TGTGCCAGTACCCGGACAGGGGGCCAGCCCCAGCATTTT.

The chain links TRBV5-8 to TRBJ2-5; 7 nucleotides align to TRBD2. With 6 bases clipped from V and 3 bases from J, the junction kept 5 bases outside the gene matches. Per the germline V gene, CDR1 is SGHTS and CDR2 is YDEGEE. This CDR3 has 13 residues. The DNA of the CDR3 is TGTGCCAGCACCCGGGGGAGGGAAGAGACCCAGTACTTC. Encoded protein: CASTRGREETQYF.

The chain employs TRBV10-3 and TRBJ2-5, with 12 positions matching TRBD1. V trimming: 6 bases; J trimming: 0 bases; junction bases outside the gene matches: 5. Germline assignment: CDR1 ENHRY and CDR2 SYGVKD. The CDR3 is 16 residues long. The CDR3 here is CAIRPGQGAHQETQYF. The DNA for the CDR3 is TGTGCCATCAGACCGGGACAGGGGGCTCACCAAGAGACCCAGTACTTC.

This clone showed up just once. This chain connects TRBV6-5 to TRBJ2-5; 10 nucleotides agree with TRBD1. The CDR3 has 13 amino acids. Germline CDR1 is MNHEY and CDR2 is SVGAGI. The V gene end was trimmed by 2 bases and the J gene end by 13 bases; junction bases not matched to a gene: 7. The CDR3 DNA sequence: TGTGCCAGCAGTTACCCGGGACAGGGGCAACTGTACTTC. Translation: CASSYPGQGQLYF.

The chain joins TRBV10-1 to TRBJ2-5, with D possibly being TRBD1 (5 bases). CDR1 WNHNN and CDR2 SYGVQD come from the germline V gene (reference sequence). This CDR3 comprises 13 residues. V lost 4 bases and J 3 bases, leaving 9 bases between the germline ends. CDR3 coding DNA: TGCGCCAGCAGTGGACAAGGGGAAGAGACCCAGTACTTC. It specifies CASSGQGEETQYF.